The 10 T cell receptor beta chains in this list originate from one sample, sequenced in a study of shared clonotypes between healthy human individuals. Generated by immunoSEQ multiplex PCR, the TCRdb table keeps only in-frame clones and is missing some. This table has roughly 1 million clones, about 70% appearing once. Sequenced material: memory CD4+ T cells sorted from blood. Subset: CD45RA-negative fraction. The receptor source for this set is a man between 18 and 29 years old in good health.

This rearrangement joins TRBV11-2 to TRBJ2-1, with 13 bases identical to TRBD2. Germline CDR1 SGHAT, CDR2 FQNNGV. The CDR3 sequence is 16 residues long. With 5 bases clipped from V and 8 bases from J, the junction kept 9 bases outside the gene matches. The CDR3 loop is CASSRSGLAGVDEQFF. CDR3 bases: TGTGCCAGCAGCCGCTCAGGACTAGCGGGGGTGGATGAGCAGTTCTTC.

The V call is TRBV5-1, the J call TRBJ1-2; a weak D match, TRBD1 (5 bases). V was cut by 0 bases and J by 7 bases, with 13 bases left in between. Looked up from germline, CDR1 is SGHRS and CDR2 is YFSETQ. The length of the CDR3 is 14 residues. The CDR3 bases are TGCGCCAGCAGCTTGGAGGAAGGGGCGGGTGGCTACACCTTC. It is translated as CASSLEEGAGGYTF.

On this clone: This sample also contains other DNA sequences that code for the same CDR3. J is TRBJ2-6 and V is TRBV18; D is ambiguous. V was clipped by 0 bases and J by 1 base, with 1 base between them. CDR1 is KGHSH, CDR2 LQKENI, per germline. The length of the CDR3 is 14 residues. The CDR3 loop reads CASSPPSGANVLTF. The CDR3, as DNA: TGTGCCAGCTCACCACCTTCTGGGGCCAACGTCCTGACTTTC.

About this clone itself: It may be a read error: a sequence one base away is much more abundant. Other nucleotide sequences in the sample specify the same CDR3. The V call is TRBV7-2, the J call TRBJ1-6; D remains ambiguous. CDR1 and CDR2 from the germline V gene are SGHTA and FQGNSA. The CDR3 has 12 amino acids. Trimming pared 2 bases from V and 7 bases from J, leaving 3 bases between. Here the CDR3 reads CASSLRNSPLHF. The CDR3 region has the DNA TGTGCCAGCAGCTTACGAAATTCACCCCTCCACTTT.

The CDR3, as DNA: TGTGCCAGCAGTTACTCGATTTCCCTGGCACCCTACGAGCAGTACTTC. It is translated as CASSYSISLAPYEQYF. The V call is TRBV6-5, the J call TRBJ2-7, with no clear D. Germline-derived CDR1 and CDR2 are MNHEY and SVGAGI. CDR3 length: 16 amino acids. V was pared by 0 bases and J by 2 bases, with 14 bases between.

The chain has TRBV19 and TRBJ1-1; D gene ambiguous. CDR1 and CDR2 from the germline V gene are LNHDA and SQIVND (reference sequence). This CDR3 has 16 amino acids. Trimming removed 8 bases from V and 0 bases from J, with 19 bases in between. CDR3 in amino acids: CASAAGFGRLNTEAFF. The CDR3 nucleotides read TGTGCCAGTGCTGCGGGGTTTGGCCGGTTGAACACTGAAGCTTTCTTT.

The V and J genes are TRBV4-3 and TRBJ2-6, with D unclear. Trimming removed 0 bases at V and 0 bases at J, with 9 bases between. The V gene's germline CDR1 is LGHNA and CDR2 YSLEER. CDR3 size: 17 residues. CDR3 DNA sequence: TGCGCCAGCAGCCAAGATCCTCCGGGCTCTGGGGCCAACGTCCTGACTTTC. It is translated as CASSQDPPGSGANVLTF.

The rearrangement joins TRBV7-2 to TRBJ2-2; no clear D gene. The CDR3 loop spans 13 amino acids. Trimming took off 2 bases at V and 7 bases at J, with 8 bases between the two ends. The germline V gene encodes CDR1 SGHTA and CDR2 FQGNSA. This CDR3 reads CASSLMRYGELFF. The DNA for the CDR3 is TGTGCCAGCAGCTTAATGCGGTACGGGGAGCTGTTTTTT.

This clone was counted once. The chain carries TRBV2 and TRBJ2-7; D could derive from TRBD1 or TRBD2 (6 bases each). This CDR3 contains 13 residues. V was shortened by 2 bases and J by 5 bases, with 10 bases between the two germline ends. Germline V gives CDR1 SNHLY, CDR2 FYNNEI. The CDR3 region is CASSEQGTHEQYF. DNA of the CDR3: TGTGCCAGCAGTGAACAGGGGACTCACGAGCAGTACTTC.

This chain uses TRBV25-1 with TRBJ2-2; tentative D call: TRBD1 (6 bases). The CDR3 totals 15 residues. Germline V lookup: CDR1 MGHDK, CDR2 SYGVNS. Trimming took 6 bases from V and 5 from J, leaving 16 bases between them. CDR3 coding DNA: TGTGCCAGCAGAGAAACAGGGATTGGGACCGGGGAGCTGTTTTTT. Protein: CASRETGIGTGELFF.